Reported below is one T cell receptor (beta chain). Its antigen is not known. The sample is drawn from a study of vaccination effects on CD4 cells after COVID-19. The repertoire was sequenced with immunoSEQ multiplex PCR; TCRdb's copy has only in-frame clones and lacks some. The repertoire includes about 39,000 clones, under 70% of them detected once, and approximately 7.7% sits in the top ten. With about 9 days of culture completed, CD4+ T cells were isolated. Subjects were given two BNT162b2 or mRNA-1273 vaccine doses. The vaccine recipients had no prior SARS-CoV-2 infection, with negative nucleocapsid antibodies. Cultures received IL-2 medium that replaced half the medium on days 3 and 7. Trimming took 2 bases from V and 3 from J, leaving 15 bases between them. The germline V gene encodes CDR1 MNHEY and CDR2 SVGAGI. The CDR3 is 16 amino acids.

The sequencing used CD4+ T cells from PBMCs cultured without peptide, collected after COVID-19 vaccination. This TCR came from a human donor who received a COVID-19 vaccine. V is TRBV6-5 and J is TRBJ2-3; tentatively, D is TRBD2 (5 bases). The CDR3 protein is CASSYTGLAITDTQYF. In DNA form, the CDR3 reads TGTGCCAGCAGTTACACCGGCCTAGCTATTACAGATACGCAGTATTTT.